The present entry profiles one TCR beta chain with its context. Method: immunoSEQ multiplex PCR; TCRdb's copy keeps in-frame clones and lacks some. The sample includes about 20,000 clones, about 80% of them seen just once. These data are taken from a study of OX40 agonist ivuxolimab in advanced cancers. Study-wide context: Eligibility admitted prior anti-PD-1, anti-PD-L1 or anti-CTLA-4 therapy; approximately 40% had some.

The receptor was derived from an adult with an advanced solid tumor such as melanoma, head and neck, liver or kidney cancer. Sequenced here: CD4+ or CD8+ T cells sorted from blood, sampled in a trial of the OX40 agonist ivuxolimab.

The CDR3 region is CASSGVSWVGTDTQYF. In DNA, the CDR3 is TGTGCCAGCAGTGGTGTCAGTTGGGTGGGCACAGATACGCAGTATTTT. The chain joins TRBV6-1 to TRBJ2-3; D unclear. Germline-derived CDR1 and CDR2 are MNHNS and SASEGT. CDR3 length: 16 amino acids. V was clipped by 4 bases and J by 1 base, with 15 bases between them.